The rows below give T cell receptor beta chains drawn from one sample of a study of blood T cell repertoires in COVID-19. Here immunoSEQ multiplex PCR was the method, and the copy in TCRdb shows in-frame clones only, minus some. Counted here are about 160,000 clones, less than 85% occurring once; the ten biggest clones make up approximately 3.3%. Sequencing was performed on peripheral blood. All receptors come from a human donor with acute or convalescent COVID-19. The donor label of this sample is uncertain. Both conserved end residues are part of each CDR3. The D gene is left open where the match is weak. The size entry is marked missing in some rows and otherwise reads once, few, many or a size class.

TRBJ1-2 | TRBV3-1/TRBV3-2 | few | NA | CASSQDPYYGYTF | TGTGCCAGCAGCCAAGACCCATACTATGGCTACACCTTC
TRBJ1-5 | TRBV19 | NA | NA | CASSIDNRRLRGNQPQHF | TGTGCCAGTAGTATAGATAACCGAAGGCTGAGGGGCAATCAGCCCCAGCATTTT
TRBJ2-3 | TRBV30 | once | TRBD1 | CAWGVGTGATDTQYF | TGTGCCTGGGGAGTAGGGACAGGGGCAACAGATACGCAGTATTTT
TRBJ1-1 | TRBV11-3 | NA | NA | CASSPYPQRIGGEITPEAFF | TGTGCCAGCAGCCCTTACCCCCAGAGAATCGGGGGAGAGATCACCCCTGAAGCTTTCTTT
TRBJ2-3 | TRBV11-2 | NA | NA | CASSSGLNTDTQYF | TGTGCCAGCAGCTCGGGACTGAACACAGATACGCAGTATTTT
TRBJ2-7 | TRBV2 | once | TRBD1 | CASRGDRRLYEQYF | TGTGCCAGCAGGGGGGACAGGAGACTCTACGAGCAGTACTTC
TRBJ1-1 | TRBV19 | many | NA | CASIWTPGTEAFF | TGTGCCAGTATATGGACCCCGGGGACTGAAGCTTTCTTT
TRBJ1-4 | TRBV18 | NA | NA | CASSDTGLTNEKLFF | TGTGCCAGCTCGGATACAGGGTTAACTAATGAAAAACTGTTTTTT
TRBJ2-1 | TRBV7-2 | NA | TRBD2 | CASSLGGGYSYNEQFF | TGTGCCAGCAGCTTAGGCGGGGGGTACTCCTACAATGAGCAGTTCTTC
TRBJ1-5 | TRBV27 | NA | NA | CASSSISQAPMPQHF | TGTGCCAGCAGTAGTATTTCGCAGGCCCCTATGCCCCAGCATTTT
TRBJ1-1 | TRBV6-1 | NA | NA | CASSEVHLMNTEAFF | TGTGCCAGCAGTGAAGTACATTTGATGAACACTGAAGCTTTCTTT
TRBJ1-1 | TRBV3-1/TRBV3-2 | NA | TRBD1 | CASSQVILSTGRVNTEAFF | TGTGCCAGCAGCCAAGTCATTTTGTCGACAGGGCGGGTGAACACTGAAGCTTTCTTT
TRBJ1-1 | TRBV7-8 | NA | NA | CASSLAGRGVTEAFF | TGTGCCAGCAGCTTAGCGGGCAGGGGCGTCACTGAAGCTTTCTTT
TRBJ2-2 | TRBV9 | NA | NA | CASSVQALHNTGELFF | TGTGCCAGCAGCGTACAGGCCCTTCACAACACCGGGGAGCTGTTTTTT
TRBJ1-1 | TRBV7-9 | few | TRBD1 | CASSNAGGVDTEAFF | TGTGCCAGCAGCAATGCAGGGGGCGTGGACACTGAAGCTTTCTTT
TRBJ1-1 | TRBV7-7 | NA | NA | CASSFGGWNTEAFF | TGTGCCAGCAGCTTCGGGGGGTGGAACACTGAAGCTTTCTTT
TRBJ1-5 | TRBV2 | NA | NA | CASKMVRGYNQPQHF | TGTGCCAGCAAAATGGTCAGGGGCTACAATCAGCCCCAGCATTTT
TRBJ2-2 | TRBV6-5 | few | NA | CASKRSTGELFF | TGTGCCAGCAAGAGGTCCACCGGGGAGCTGTTTTTT
TRBJ2-2 | TRBV7-9 | NA | NA | CASSLAQRITGELFF | TGTGCCAGCAGCTTAGCGCAGAGGATCACCGGGGAGCTGTTTTTT
TRBJ2-2 | TRBV2 | NA | NA | CASSRGITGELFF | TGTGCCAGCAGCCGGGGAATCACCGGGGAGCTGTTTTTT
TRBJ1-1 | TRBV6-5 | NA | NA | CASRPTAPGNTEAFF | TGTGCCAGCAGGCCCACCGCCCCAGGGAACACTGAAGCTTTCTTT
TRBJ1-2 | TRBV30 | NA | TRBD1 | CAWKVGTALNYGYTF | TGTGCCTGGAAGGTTGGGACAGCGCTTAACTATGGCTACACCTTC
TRBJ1-5 | TRBV18 | NA | TRBD1 | CASSPSGTGNQPQHF | TGTGCCAGCTCACCTTCCGGGACAGGAAATCAGCCCCAGCATTTT
TRBJ1-2 | TRBV19 | NA | TRBD1 | CASKEVYGTGHYGYTF | TGTGCCAGTAAGGAGGTGTACGGGACAGGGCACTATGGCTACACCTTC
TRBJ1-3 | TRBV30 | few | NA | CAWSHVQARGNTIYF | TGTGCCTGGAGCCACGTTCAGGCCAGGGGAAACACCATATATTTT
TRBJ1-4 | TRBV19 | NA | NA | CASSHLEQATNEKLFF | TGTGCCAGTAGTCACCTCGAACAAGCAACTAATGAAAAACTGTTTTTT
TRBJ1-5 | TRBV7-9 | NA | TRBD1 | CASSLTGLINQPQHF | TGTGCCAGCAGCTTGACAGGGCTCATCAATCAGCCCCAGCATTTT
TRBJ1-2 | TRBV11-2 | NA | NA | CASRSGQSAVPFYGYTF | TGTGCCAGCAGATCCGGACAGTCGGCGGTTCCGTTCTATGGCTACACCTTC
TRBJ2-1 | TRBV30 | NA | TRBD2 | CAWHTSGLYNEQFF | TGTGCCTGGCACACTAGCGGACTATACAATGAGCAGTTCTTC
TRBJ1-5 | TRBV6-5 | NA | NA | CASSYGRGESQPQHF | TGTGCCAGCAGTTATGGCAGAGGCGAAAGTCAGCCCCAGCATTTT
TRBJ2-3 | TRBV4-3 | NA | TRBD2 | CASSQEGTKASTDTQYF | TGCGCCAGCAGCCAAGAGGGGACTAAAGCTAGCACAGATACGCAGTATTTT
TRBJ1-5 | TRBV6-2/TRBV6-3 | NA | NA | CASSYSNRPLGGYSNQPQHF | TGTGCCAGCAGTTACTCGAATCGGCCACTAGGTGGATATAGCAATCAGCCCCAGCATTTT
TRBJ1-2 | TRBV12-3/TRBV12-4 | NA | TRBD1 | CASSPDRAYGYTF | TGTGCCAGCAGCCCTGACAGGGCCTATGGCTACACCTTC
TRBJ2-1 | TRBV24-1 | NA | TRBD2 | CATSDPSGGAYNEQFF | TGTGCCACCAGTGACCCGAGCGGGGGGGCCTACAATGAGCAGTTCTTC
TRBJ1-2 | TRBV5-1 | NA | TRBD1 | CASGSGQGLSGYTF | TGCGCCAGCGGCTCCGGACAGGGGCTGTCTGGCTACACCTTC
TRBJ2-7 | TRBV5-5 | NA | TRBD1 | CASSQQGTGISYEQYF | TGTGCCAGCAGCCAGCAGGGGACAGGGATTTCCTACGAGCAGTACTTC
TRBJ1-1 | TRBV7-2 | NA | NA | CASSANGQNTEAFF | TGTGCCAGCAGCGCGAACGGACAGAACACTGAAGCTTTCTTT
TRBJ1-1 | TRBV7-3 | NA | NA | CASSLQENTEAFF | TGTGCCAGCAGCTTACAGGAGAACACTGAAGCTTTCTTT
TRBJ1-6 | TRBV18 | NA | NA | CASSPGVVVDSPLHF | TGTGCCAGCTCACCAGGAGTGGTTGTGGATTCACCCCTCCACTTT
TRBJ2-7 | TRBV7-2 | NA | NA | CASSSSSYEQYF | TGTGCCAGCAGCTCGAGCTCCTACGAGCAGTACTTC
TRBJ2-5 | TRBV5-8 | NA | NA | CASSLSETQYF | TGTGCCAGCAGCTTGTCTGAGACCCAGTACTTC
TRBJ2-1 | TRBV10-1 | NA | TRBD2 | CASSESELAGVPNEQFF | TGCGCCAGCAGTGAGTCAGAACTAGCGGGGGTCCCTAATGAGCAGTTCTTC
TRBJ1-2 | TRBV9 | NA | NA | CASSPPTLNYGYTF | TGTGCCAGCAGCCCCCCGACACTGAACTATGGCTACACCTTC
TRBJ1-4 | TRBV6-5 | NA | NA | CASSYSTHEKLFF | TGTGCCAGCAGTTACTCGACTCATGAAAAACTGTTTTTT
TRBJ2-7 | TRBV28 | NA | NA | CASSLGSYEQYF | TGTGCCAGCAGTTTAGGCAGCTACGAGCAGTACTTC
TRBJ1-6 | TRBV9 | NA | NA | CASSVAWGDSPLHF | TGTGCCAGCAGCGTAGCTTGGGGGGATTCACCCCTCCACTTT
TRBJ1-2 | TRBV12-3/TRBV12-4 | NA | NA | CASSLQGHYGYTF | TGTGCCAGCAGTTTACAGGGGCACTATGGCTACACCTTC
TRBJ1-1 | TRBV6-5 | NA | NA | CASSLGARLTEAFF | TGTGCCAGCAGTTTGGGGGCGAGGTTGACTGAAGCTTTCTTT
TRBJ1-5 | TRBV7-2 | NA | TRBD1 | CASSLEARGHQPQHF | TGTGCCAGCAGCTTAGAAGCGAGGGGGCATCAGCCCCAGCATTTT